One sample yielded the 29 T cell receptor beta chains listed below, sequenced in a study of cytomegalovirus exposure and HLA in healthy donors. The PCR made use of 60 Vbeta and 13 Jbeta primers. Generated by immunoSEQ multiplex PCR, the TCRdb table keeps only in-frame clones and is missing some. The table lists approximately 180,000 clones, about 70% of them singletons. Sample: PBMCs. The receptor set was obtained from a woman in her 30s in good health and CMV-seronegative.

This clone occurred once. The rearrangement joins TRBV2 to TRBJ1-6, with D uncertain. The CDR3 has 16 amino acids. Looked up from germline, CDR1 is SNHLY and CDR2 is FYNNEI. V lost 3 bases and J 7 bases, leaving 16 bases between the germline ends. This CDR3 reads CASSERRSMYNSPLHF. CDR3 sequence (DNA): TGTGCCAGCAGTGAGCGGAGAAGTATGTACAATTCACCCCTCCACTTT.

The chain recombines TRBV7-9 with TRBJ2-1, with D unresolved. Germline V gene data show CDR1 as SEHNR and CDR2 as FQNEAQ (reference sequence). V gave up 0 bases and J gave up 10 bases, with 7 bases separating them. This CDR3 comprises 12 residues. CDR3 nucleotide sequence: TGTGCCAGCAGCTTAGCGGTGAGGGAGCAGTTCTTC. This encodes CASSLAVREQFF.

This clone was counted a few times. The DNA for the CDR3 is TGCGCCAGCAGCTTGGACGGGGTAGATACGCAGTATTTT. Protein sequence: CASSLDGVDTQYF. The chain carries TRBV5-1 and TRBJ2-3, with D possibly matching TRBD2 (5 bases). V was cut by 0 bases and J by 5 bases, with 7 bases left in between. Germline V lookup: CDR1 SGHRS, CDR2 YFSETQ. The CDR3 is made up of 13 amino acids.

The rearrangement links TRBV7-9 to TRBJ2-7, with TRBD2 matching over 7 bases. CDR3 length equals 15 residues. Germline V gene sequence: CDR1 SEHNR, CDR2 FQNEAQ (reference sequence). V shed 5 bases, J shed 1 base, and the junction held 8 bases outside the gene matches. CDR3 sequence: CASSQGQGGSYEQYF. The CDR3 DNA reads as TGTGCCAGCAGCCAAGGGCAGGGAGGGTCCTACGAGCAGTACTTC.

This clone was seen a single time. The chain recombines TRBV11-2 with TRBJ2-3; 9 nucleotides match TRBD1. CDR3 length equals 16 residues. The V and J ends lost 5 bases and 1 base, in that order; junction bases with no gene match: 7. The germline gives CDR1 SGHAT, CDR2 FQNNGV. CDR3 in amino acids: CASSPLRTGGTDTQYF. The CDR3 nucleotides are TGTGCCAGCAGCCCATTGAGGACAGGGGGCACAGATACGCAGTATTTT.

The chain uses TRBV9 and TRBJ2-1, with D possibly matching TRBD2 (6 bases). Trimming cost V 4 bases and J 6 bases, with 17 bases left between them. CDR1 is SGDLS and CDR2 is YYNGEE in the germline V gene. The CDR3 has 15 amino acids. CDR3 sequence: CASSIASGTFNEQFF. In DNA, the CDR3 is TGTGCCAGCAGCATCGCCTCCGGGACTTTCAATGAGCAGTTCTTC.

This clone appeared a few times. This rearrangement joins TRBV6-5 to TRBJ2-7; no firm D call. This CDR3 region has 15 residues. Germline-derived CDR1 and CDR2 are MNHEY and SVGAGI. Deletions cut 0 bases from V and 2 bases from J, with 11 bases between. The CDR3 spells CASSYSRVSPYEQYF. In DNA, the CDR3 is TGTGCCAGCAGTTACTCGAGAGTTTCCCCCTACGAGCAGTACTTC.

This chain joins TRBV2 and TRBJ2-7; perhaps TRBD2 as D (7 bases). Germline lookup yields CDR1 SNHLY and CDR2 FYNNEI. The V gene lost 7 bases and the J gene lost 2 bases, with 18 bases spanning the gap. The CDR3 totals 15 residues. In DNA, the CDR3 is TGTGCCAGCATTCCGATCCTGGGGGGGCCCTACGAGCAGTACTTC. Its translation is CASIPILGGPYEQYF.

The rearrangement uses TRBV19 and TRBJ2-2; D is uncertain. The germline CDR1 and CDR2 sequences are LNHDA and SQIVND (reference sequence). The CDR3 has 14 amino acids. With 5 bases removed from V and 6 bases from J, the gap between germline ends came to 13 bases. The CDR3 region has the DNA TGTGCCAGTAGTCCCCGACTCGGATCCGGGGAGCTGTTTTTT. This gives the protein CASSPRLGSGELFF.

The gene calls are TRBV7-9 and TRBJ2-7; D call uncertain. Germline CDR1 SEHNR, CDR2 FQNEAQ (reference sequence). This CDR3 contains 12 residues. The ends were cut back, 2 bases at V and 3 bases at J, with 5 bases in the middle. CDR3 residues: CASSLIGYEQYF. For the CDR3, the DNA is TGTGCCAGCAGCTTAATCGGCTACGAGCAGTACTTC.

DNA for the CDR3: TGCGCCAGCAGCCCGGGACATTCGAACACCGGGGAGCTGTTTTTT. It specifies CASSPGHSNTGELFF. The gene calls are TRBV4-1 and TRBJ2-2; weak D call: TRBD1 (6 bases). Germline assignment: CDR1 MGHRA and CDR2 YSYEKL. V lost 4 bases and J 0 bases, leaving 9 bases between the germline ends. The CDR3 runs 15 residues.

In DNA, the CDR3 is TGTGCCAGCAGCCCGGCTGGACAGATGAACACTGAAGCTTTCTTT. Translation gives CASSPAGQMNTEAFF. V usage is TRBV11-2 and J usage is TRBJ1-1; weak D call: TRBD1 (6 bases). This CDR3 spans 15 amino acids. In germline, CDR1 is SGHAT, CDR2 FQNNGV. V was shortened by 5 bases and J by 0 bases, with 13 bases between the two germline ends.

V usage is TRBV7-2 and J usage is TRBJ2-7; the D gene is possibly TRBD1 (6 bases). The CDR3 length is 14 residues. Germline CDR1 is SGHTA and CDR2 is FQGNSA. V shed 6 bases and J shed 2 bases, with 14 bases lying between them. CDR3 sequence reads: CASRPTGPTYEQYF. DNA of the CDR3: TGTGCCAGCAGACCGACAGGACCTACCTACGAGCAGTACTTC.

The J gene is TRBJ2-3, the V gene TRBV7-2; no definite D call. CDR3 length: 15 residues. The germline gives CDR1 SGHTA, CDR2 FQGNSA. V was clipped by 1 base and J by 0 bases, with 8 bases between them. The CDR3, as DNA: TGTGCCAGCAGCTTAGAAGCGTCTAGCACAGATACGCAGTATTTT. The encoded protein is CASSLEASSTDTQYF.

The rearrangement links TRBV5-4 to TRBJ2-2, with 9 positions matching TRBD1. Germline assignment: CDR1 SGHNT and CDR2 YYREEE (reference sequence). V lost 2 bases, J lost 8 bases, and 10 bases stayed unmatched. CDR3 length equals 16 residues. CDR3 in DNA: TGTGCCAGCAGCTTCCCGGGACAGGGCGTCACGGGGGAGCTGTTTTTT. Residues: CASSFPGQGVTGELFF.

This chain uses TRBV30 with TRBJ2-1; D is possibly TRBD2 (6 bases). Germline CDR1 GTSNPN, CDR2 SVGIG (reference sequence). The CDR3 consists of 13 residues. V lost 4 bases and J 3 bases, leaving 10 bases between the germline ends. The CDR3 spells CAWKAGNYNEQFF. The CDR3 DNA sequence: TGTGCCTGGAAGGCGGGAAACTACAATGAGCAGTTCTTC.

CDR3 residues: CASSWLQREGGNEQFF. The CDR3 nucleotides are TGCGCCAGCAGCTGGCTCCAGCGGGAGGGCGGTAATGAGCAGTTCTTC. This chain uses TRBV5-1 with TRBJ2-1, with TRBD2 identical over 10 bases. Germline CDR1 SGHRS, CDR2 YFSETQ. This CDR3 is 16 amino acids long. The junction had 10 bases not matched to a gene; V was cut back by 3 bases and J by 7 bases.

This clone has just a few counts. The chain is built from TRBV6-1 and TRBJ2-6, with 9 bases fitting TRBD1. Looked up from germline, CDR1 is MNHNS and CDR2 is SASEGT. Trimming removed 4 bases from V and 3 bases from J; junction bases left unmatched: 1. This CDR3 spans 15 amino acids. DNA for the CDR3: TGTGCCAGCAGTGGACAGGGGGATGGGGCCAACGTCCTGACTTTC. This encodes CASSGQGDGANVLTF.

This clone was found once. The chain carries TRBV2 and TRBJ2-4; a possible D gene is TRBD1 (5 bases). With 7 bases removed from V and 8 bases from J, the gap between germline ends came to 12 bases. Germline assignment: CDR1 SNHLY and CDR2 FYNNEI. CDR3 length: 12 amino acids. The CDR3 loop is CASTGQKDIQYF. CDR3 in DNA: TGTGCCAGCACCGGACAAAAGGACATTCAGTACTTC.

This chain connects TRBV7-2 to TRBJ2-5; 7 bases match TRBD2. Germline V CDR1 and CDR2: SGHTA, FQGNSA. Germline trimming cut 5 bases from V and 3 bases from J; bases unmatched to any gene: 15. This CDR3 region has 17 residues. CDR3 bases: TGTGCCAGCAGCCCCATTTTTGGGCTAGCGGTAAAAGAGACCCAGTACTTC. Translating gives CASSPIFGLAVKETQYF.

This clone was observed a single time. V and J are TRBV4-2 and TRBJ1-1, with 8 bases fitting TRBD1. This CDR3 region has 16 residues. The germline CDR1 and CDR2 sequences are LGHNA and YNFKEQ. Trimming removed 1 base from V and 4 bases from J; junction bases left unmatched: 8. Written as DNA, the CDR3 is TGTGCCAGCAGCCAAGTTTACAGGGGGATGAGCACTGAAGCTTTCTTT. This sequence encodes CASSQVYRGMSTEAFF.

The chain recombines TRBV30 with TRBJ2-7; no clear D gene. The CDR3 has 12 residues. V lost 1 base and J 2 bases, leaving 6 bases between the germline ends. Germline V CDR1 and CDR2: GTSNPN, SVGIG (reference sequence). The DNA for the CDR3 is TGTGCCTGGAGTGGTAACACCTACGAGCAGTACTTC. This gives the protein CAWSGNTYEQYF.

This rearrangement joins TRBV5-6 to TRBJ2-1; no firm D call. Germline CDR1 is SGHDT and CDR2 is YYEEEE. Between the trimmed V and J ends, which lost 3 bases and 7 bases, there was a span of 8 bases. This CDR3 contains 12 residues. Written as DNA, the CDR3 is TGTGCCAGCAGCTCCCCTTTGAATGAGCAGTTCTTC. Its protein product is CASSSPLNEQFF.

The chain couples TRBV7-6 to TRBJ2-5, with D maybe TRBD2 (5 bases). The germline V gene encodes CDR1 SGHVS and CDR2 FNYEAQ. The CDR3 has 13 residues. Trimming took off 6 bases at V and 5 bases at J, with 13 bases between the two ends. The CDR3 DNA follows: TGTGCCAGCAGACCCGGAGGTGTGGAGACCCAGTACTTC. Translated, it gives CASRPGGVETQYF.

The J gene is TRBJ2-7, the V gene TRBV6-5; D unclear. Germline-derived CDR1 and CDR2 are MNHEY and SVGAGI. There are 15 residues in the CDR3. V was trimmed by 5 bases and J by 3 bases, leaving 17 bases between them. The CDR3 DNA is TGTGCCAGCAGTCAGAGGTCGCGACCCCTCTACGAGCAGTACTTC. Protein: CASSQRSRPLYEQYF.

The chain has TRBV4-3 and TRBJ1-4, with TRBD1 matching over 10 bases. Unmatched junction bases numbered 7, after V lost 4 bases and J lost 5 bases. Germline V gene lookup returns CDR1 LGHNA and CDR2 YSLEER. The CDR3 has 16 residues. CDR3 bases: TGCGCCAGCAGCCGAGGGACAGGGGCCCAAAATGAAAAACTGTTTTTT. Translation gives CASSRGTGAQNEKLFF.

The CDR3 DNA reads TGTGCCAGCAGCGAGCAAGGCGGGATGGAGACCCAGTACTTC. It translates to CASSEQGGMETQYF. The gene calls are TRBV9 and TRBJ2-5, with D possibly matching TRBD2 (6 bases). The V gene lost 3 bases and the J gene lost 5 bases, with 14 bases spanning the gap. Germline V CDR1 and CDR2: SGDLS, YYNGEE. This CDR3 has 14 amino acids.

This clone appeared a few times. The chain carries TRBV19 and TRBJ1-5; a possible D gene is TRBD1 (5 bases). Germline V gene sequence: CDR1 LNHDA, CDR2 SQIVND (reference sequence). V was pared by 5 bases and J by 7 bases, with 15 bases between. CDR3 length: 14 residues. The CDR3 sequence: CASSVYRSDQPQHF. The CDR3 nucleotides read TGTGCCAGTAGTGTCTACAGGTCCGACCAGCCCCAGCATTTT. Variable domain in full (rest from reference TRBV19 and TRBJ1-5): DGGITQSPKYLFRKEGQNVTLSCEQNLNHDAMYWYRQDPGQGLRLIYYSQIVNDFQKGDIAEGYSVSREKKESFPLTVTSAQKNPTAFYLCASSVYRSDQPQHFGDGTRLSIL.

V and J are TRBV19 and TRBJ2-7; 9 nucleotides agree with TRBD1. The CDR3 length is 16 residues. Looked up from germline, CDR1 is LNHDA and CDR2 is SQIVND (reference sequence). With 4 bases clipped from V and 5 bases from J, the junction kept 12 bases outside the gene matches. This chain's CDR3 is CASSKVTTGGPHEQYF. CDR3 coding DNA: TGTGCCAGTAGTAAGGTCACGACAGGGGGGCCCCACGAGCAGTACTTC. Looking up the rest from reference TRBV19 and TRBJ2-7 gives the full variable domain: DGGITQSPKYLFRKEGQNVTLSCEQNLNHDAMYWYRQDPGQGLRLIYYSQIVNDFQKGDIAEGYSVSREKKESFPLTVTSAQKNPTAFYLCASSKVTTGGPHEQYFGPGTRLTVT.